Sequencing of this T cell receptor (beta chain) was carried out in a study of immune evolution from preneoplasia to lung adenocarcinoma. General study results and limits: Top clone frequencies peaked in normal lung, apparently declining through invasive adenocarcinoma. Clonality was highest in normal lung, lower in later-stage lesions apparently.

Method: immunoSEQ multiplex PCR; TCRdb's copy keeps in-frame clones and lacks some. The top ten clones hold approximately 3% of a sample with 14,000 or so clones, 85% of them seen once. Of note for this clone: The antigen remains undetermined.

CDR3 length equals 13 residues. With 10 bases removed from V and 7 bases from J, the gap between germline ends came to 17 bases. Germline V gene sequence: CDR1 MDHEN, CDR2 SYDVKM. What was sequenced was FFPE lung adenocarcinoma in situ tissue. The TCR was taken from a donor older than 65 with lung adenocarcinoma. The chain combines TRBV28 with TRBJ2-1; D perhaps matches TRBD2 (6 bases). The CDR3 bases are TGTGCCACAGTTCGGGACTCAGGGAATGAGCAGTTCTTC. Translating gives CATVRDSGNEQFF.